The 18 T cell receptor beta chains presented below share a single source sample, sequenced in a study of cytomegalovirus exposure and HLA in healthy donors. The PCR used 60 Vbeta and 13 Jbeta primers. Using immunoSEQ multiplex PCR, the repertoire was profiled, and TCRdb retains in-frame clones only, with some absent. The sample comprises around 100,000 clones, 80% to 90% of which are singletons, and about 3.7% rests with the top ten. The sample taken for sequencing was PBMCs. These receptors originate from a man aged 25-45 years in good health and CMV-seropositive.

The chain's CDR3 is CATTKTGDSGEQYF. Here the CDR3 DNA reads TGTGCCACCACTAAGACGGGAGACTCGGGCGAGCAGTACTTC. The chain couples TRBV6-6 to TRBJ2-7; TRBD2 is a possible D gene (6 bases). This CDR3 is 14 amino acids long. CDR1 is MNHNY, CDR2 SVGAGI, per germline (reference sequence). V lost 10 bases to trimming and J lost 6 bases, with 22 bases between them.

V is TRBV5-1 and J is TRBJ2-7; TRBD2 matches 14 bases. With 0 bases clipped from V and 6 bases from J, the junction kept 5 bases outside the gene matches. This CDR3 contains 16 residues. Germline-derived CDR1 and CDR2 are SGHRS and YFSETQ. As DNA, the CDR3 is TGCGCCAGCAGCTTGGGACTAGCGGGAGGGCTGGGCGAGCAGTACTTC. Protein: CASSLGLAGGLGEQYF.

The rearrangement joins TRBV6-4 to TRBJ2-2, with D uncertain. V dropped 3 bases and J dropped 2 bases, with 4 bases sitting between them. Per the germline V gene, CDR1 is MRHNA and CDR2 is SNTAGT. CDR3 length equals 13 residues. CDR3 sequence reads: CASSEANTGELFF. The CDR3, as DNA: TGTGCCAGCAGTGAGGCTAACACCGGGGAGCTGTTTTTT.

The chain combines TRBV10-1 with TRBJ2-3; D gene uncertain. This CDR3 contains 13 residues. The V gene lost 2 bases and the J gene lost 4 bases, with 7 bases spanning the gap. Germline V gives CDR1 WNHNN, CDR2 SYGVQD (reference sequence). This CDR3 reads CASSEQNPDTQYF. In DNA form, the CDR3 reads TGCGCCAGCAGTGAGCAGAACCCAGATACGCAGTATTTT.

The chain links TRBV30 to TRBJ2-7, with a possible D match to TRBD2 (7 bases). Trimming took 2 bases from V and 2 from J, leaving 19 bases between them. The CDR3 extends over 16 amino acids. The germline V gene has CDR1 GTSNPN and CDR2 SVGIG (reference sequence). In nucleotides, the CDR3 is TGTGCCTGGAGTACTGTGGGAGGGGGAAGGGCCTACGAGCAGTACTTC. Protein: CAWSTVGGGRAYEQYF.

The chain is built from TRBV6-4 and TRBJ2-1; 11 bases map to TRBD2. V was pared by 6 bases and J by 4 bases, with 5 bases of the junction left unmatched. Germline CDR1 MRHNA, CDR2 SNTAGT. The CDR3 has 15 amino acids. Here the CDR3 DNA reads TGTGCCAGCAGGACGGCTAGCGGGGGGTACAATGAGCAGTTCTTC. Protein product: CASRTASGGYNEQFF.

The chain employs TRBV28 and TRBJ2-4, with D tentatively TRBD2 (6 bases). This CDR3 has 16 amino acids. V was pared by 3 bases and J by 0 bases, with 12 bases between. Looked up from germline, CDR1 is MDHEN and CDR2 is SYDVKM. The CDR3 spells CASSFGGIIAKNIQYF. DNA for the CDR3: TGTGCCAGCAGTTTCGGCGGGATCATAGCCAAAAACATTCAGTACTTC.

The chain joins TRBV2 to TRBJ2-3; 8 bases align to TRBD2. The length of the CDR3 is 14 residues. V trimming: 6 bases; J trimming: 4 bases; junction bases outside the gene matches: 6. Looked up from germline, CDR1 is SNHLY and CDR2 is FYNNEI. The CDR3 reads CASRGTGGPDTQYF. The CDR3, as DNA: TGTGCCAGCAGGGGAACGGGAGGGCCAGATACGCAGTATTTT.

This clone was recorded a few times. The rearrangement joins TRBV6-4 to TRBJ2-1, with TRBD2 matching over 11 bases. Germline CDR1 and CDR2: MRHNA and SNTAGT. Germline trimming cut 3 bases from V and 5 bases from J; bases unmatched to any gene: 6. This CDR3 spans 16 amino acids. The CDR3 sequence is CASSESLAGGHNEQFF. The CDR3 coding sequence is TGTGCCAGCAGTGAATCTCTAGCGGGAGGACACAATGAGCAGTTCTTC.

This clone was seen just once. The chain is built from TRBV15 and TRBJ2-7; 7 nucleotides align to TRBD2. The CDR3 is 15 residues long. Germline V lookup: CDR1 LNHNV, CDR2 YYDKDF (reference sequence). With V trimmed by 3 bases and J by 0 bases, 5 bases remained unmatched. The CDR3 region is CATSRAGTTSYEQYF. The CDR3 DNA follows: TGTGCCACCAGCAGGGCCGGGACTACCTCCTACGAGCAGTACTTC.

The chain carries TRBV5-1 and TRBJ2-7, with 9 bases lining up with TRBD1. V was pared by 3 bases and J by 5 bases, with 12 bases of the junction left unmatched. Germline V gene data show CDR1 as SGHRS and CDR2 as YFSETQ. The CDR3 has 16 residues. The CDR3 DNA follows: TGCGCCAGCAGCTCCGCCCCGGGACAGGGACGGAACGAGCAGTACTTC. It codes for CASSSAPGQGRNEQYF.

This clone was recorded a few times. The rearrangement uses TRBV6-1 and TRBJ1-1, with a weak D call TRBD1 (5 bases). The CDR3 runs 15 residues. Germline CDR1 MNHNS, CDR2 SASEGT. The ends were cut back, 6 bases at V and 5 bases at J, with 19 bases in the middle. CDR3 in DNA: TGTGCCAGCAGGGGGTATGGGGCCGGCGTAACTGAAGCTTTCTTT. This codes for CASRGYGAGVTEAFF.

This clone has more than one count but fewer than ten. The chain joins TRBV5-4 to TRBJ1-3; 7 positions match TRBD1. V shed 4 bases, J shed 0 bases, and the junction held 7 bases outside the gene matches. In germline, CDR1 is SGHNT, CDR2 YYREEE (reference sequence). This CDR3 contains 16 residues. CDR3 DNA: TGTGCCAGCAGCGACCCAGGGGGGCCCTCTGGAAACACCATATATTTT. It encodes CASSDPGGPSGNTIYF.

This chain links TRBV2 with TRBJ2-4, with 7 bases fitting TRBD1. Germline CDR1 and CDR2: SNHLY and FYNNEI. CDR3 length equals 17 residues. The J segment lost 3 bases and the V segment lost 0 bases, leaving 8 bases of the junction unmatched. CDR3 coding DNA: TGTGCCAGCAGTGAAGCGCAGGGGGAATTAGTCAAAAACATTCAGTACTTC. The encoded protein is CASSEAQGELVKNIQYF.

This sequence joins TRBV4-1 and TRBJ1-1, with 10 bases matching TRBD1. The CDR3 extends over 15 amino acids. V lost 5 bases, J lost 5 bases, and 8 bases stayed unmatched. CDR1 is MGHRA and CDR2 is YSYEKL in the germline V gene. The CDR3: CASSDAGQGRTEAFF. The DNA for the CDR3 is TGCGCCAGCAGCGACGCGGGACAGGGGAGGACTGAAGCTTTCTTT.

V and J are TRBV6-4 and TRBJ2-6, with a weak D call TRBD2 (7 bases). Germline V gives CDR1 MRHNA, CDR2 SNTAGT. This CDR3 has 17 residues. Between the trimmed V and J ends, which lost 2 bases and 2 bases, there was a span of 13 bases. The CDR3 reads CASSDGGGGAGANVLTF. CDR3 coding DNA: TGTGCCAGCAGTGACGGGGGAGGGGGTGCTGGGGCCAACGTCCTGACTTTC.

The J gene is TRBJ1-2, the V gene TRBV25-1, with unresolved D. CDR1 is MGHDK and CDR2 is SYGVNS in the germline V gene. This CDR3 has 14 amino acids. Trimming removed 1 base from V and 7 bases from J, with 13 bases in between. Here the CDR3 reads CASSELNSRRGYTF. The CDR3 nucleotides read TGTGCCAGCAGTGAATTAAACAGCCGACGTGGCTACACCTTC.

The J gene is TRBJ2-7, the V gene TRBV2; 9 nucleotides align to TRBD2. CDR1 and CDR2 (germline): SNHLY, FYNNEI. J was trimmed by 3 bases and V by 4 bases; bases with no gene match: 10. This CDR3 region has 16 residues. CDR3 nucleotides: TGTGCCAGCAGTGTCGACAGCGGGAGGATCGGCTACGAGCAGTACTTC. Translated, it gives CASSVDSGRIGYEQYF.